The clone carrying this T cell receptor (beta chain) turned up a few times. Its matching antigen is unknown. The data belong to a study of blood T cells in healthy people across ages. Study observations and caveats: Among long-lived donors, naive CD4+ cells were more numerous and diversity higher than in aged donors. Roughly linear declines in TCR beta diversity per million T cells occurred with age.

Germline V CDR1 and CDR2: LGHNA, YSLEER. Trimming removed 2 bases from V and 6 bases from J; junction bases left unmatched: 7. This CDR3 region has 17 residues. About 10 milliliters was the volume of peripheral blood drawn from each donor. Through a sample-barcoded 5' primer and a J-beta primer mix, a second PCR was run for about 7 to 12 cycles. Every single cDNA molecule received a tag from a template-switch adaptor with 12 random nucleotides. One entry per CDR3 protein results from TCRdb running MiXCR on the 5' RACE reads. The sample holds about 1.5 million distinct CDR3 sequences; roughly 43% are singletons and the top ten take about 4%.

The sequence was obtained from a woman aged 18-35 years in good health. The chain joins TRBV4-3 to TRBJ2-3, with 14 positions matching TRBD2. Sequenced material: blood. CDR3 nucleotide sequence: TGCGCCAGCAGCCAAAAGACTAGCGGGAGGGCGGGGGATACGCAGTATTTT. This encodes CASSQKTSGRAGDTQYF.